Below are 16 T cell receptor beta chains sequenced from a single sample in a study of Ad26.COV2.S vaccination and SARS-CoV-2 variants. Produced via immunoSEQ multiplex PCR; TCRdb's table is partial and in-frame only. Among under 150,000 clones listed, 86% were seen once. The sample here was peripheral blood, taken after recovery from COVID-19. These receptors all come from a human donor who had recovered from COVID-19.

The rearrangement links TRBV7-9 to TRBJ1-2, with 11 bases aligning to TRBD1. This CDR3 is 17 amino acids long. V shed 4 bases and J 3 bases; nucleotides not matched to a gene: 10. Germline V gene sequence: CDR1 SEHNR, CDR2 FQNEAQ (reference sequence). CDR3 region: CASSWGQGEVEDYGYTF. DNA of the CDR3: TGTGCCAGCAGCTGGGGACAGGGGGAAGTAGAGGACTATGGCTACACCTTC.

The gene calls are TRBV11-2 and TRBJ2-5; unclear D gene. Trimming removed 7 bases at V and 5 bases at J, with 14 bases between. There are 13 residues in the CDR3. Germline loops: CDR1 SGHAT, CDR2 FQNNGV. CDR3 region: CASKRPSLETQYF. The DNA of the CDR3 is TGTGCCAGCAAAAGGCCCTCATTGGAGACCCAGTACTTC.

The CDR3 bases are TGTGCCAGCAGCGGGGCTCTCACAGATACGCAGTATTTT. Translated, it gives CASSGALTDTQYF. The rearrangement uses TRBV6-5 and TRBJ2-3, with D perhaps given as TRBD1 or TRBD2 (5 bases each). The CDR3 covers 13 residues. CDR1 MNHEY and CDR2 SVGAGI come from the germline V gene. V was trimmed by 6 bases and J by 2 bases, leaving 9 bases between them.

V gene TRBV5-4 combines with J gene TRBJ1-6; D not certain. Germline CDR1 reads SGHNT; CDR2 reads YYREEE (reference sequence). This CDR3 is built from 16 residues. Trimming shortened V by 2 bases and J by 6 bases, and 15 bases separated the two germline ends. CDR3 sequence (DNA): TGTGCCAGCAGCTTTGGAGGGTATTCGGGTAATTCACCCCTCCACTTT. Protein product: CASSFGGYSGNSPLHF.

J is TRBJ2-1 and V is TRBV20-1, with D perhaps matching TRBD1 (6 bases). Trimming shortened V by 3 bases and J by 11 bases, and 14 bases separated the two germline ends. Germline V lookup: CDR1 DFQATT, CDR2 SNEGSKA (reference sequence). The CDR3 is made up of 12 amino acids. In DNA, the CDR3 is TGCAGTGCTAGTCCGACAGGTGAGCAGCAGTTCTTC. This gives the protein CSASPTGEQQFF.

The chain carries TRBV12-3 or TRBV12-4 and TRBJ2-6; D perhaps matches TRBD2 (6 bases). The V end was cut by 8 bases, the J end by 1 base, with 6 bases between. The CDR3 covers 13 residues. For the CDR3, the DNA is TGTGCCAGCGGAGGGTCTGGGGCCAACGTCCTGACTTTC. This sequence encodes CASGGSGANVLTF.

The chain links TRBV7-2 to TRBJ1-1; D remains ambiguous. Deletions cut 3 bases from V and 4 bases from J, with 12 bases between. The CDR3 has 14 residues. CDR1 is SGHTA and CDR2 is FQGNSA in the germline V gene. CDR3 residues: CASSLEVAVTEAFF. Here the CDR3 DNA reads TGTGCCAGCAGCTTGGAAGTGGCAGTCACTGAAGCTTTCTTT.

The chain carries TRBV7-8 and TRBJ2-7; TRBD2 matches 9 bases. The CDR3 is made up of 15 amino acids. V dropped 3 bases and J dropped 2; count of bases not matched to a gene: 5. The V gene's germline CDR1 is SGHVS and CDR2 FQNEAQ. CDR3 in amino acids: CASSFIAGATYEQYF. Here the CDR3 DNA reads TGTGCCAGCAGCTTTATAGCGGGAGCGACCTACGAGCAGTACTTC.

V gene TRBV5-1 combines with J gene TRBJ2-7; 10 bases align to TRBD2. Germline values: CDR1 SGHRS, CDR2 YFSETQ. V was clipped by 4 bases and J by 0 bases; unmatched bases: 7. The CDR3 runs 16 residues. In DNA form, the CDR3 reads TGCGCCAGCAGCAGATCTAGCGGGGGCCTCTCCTACGAGCAGTACTTC. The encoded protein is CASSRSSGGLSYEQYF.

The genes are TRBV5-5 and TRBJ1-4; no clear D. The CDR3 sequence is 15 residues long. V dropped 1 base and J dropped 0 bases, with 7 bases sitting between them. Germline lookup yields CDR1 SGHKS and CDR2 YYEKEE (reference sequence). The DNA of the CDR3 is TGTGCCAGCAGCTTGCGGGATGCAACTAATGAAAAACTGTTTTTT. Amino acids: CASSLRDATNEKLFF.

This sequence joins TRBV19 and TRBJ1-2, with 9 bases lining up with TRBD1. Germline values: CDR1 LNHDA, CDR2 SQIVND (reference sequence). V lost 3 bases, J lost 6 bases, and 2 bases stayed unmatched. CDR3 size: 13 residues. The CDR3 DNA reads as TGTGCCAGTAGTATCGGACAGGGGAATGGCTACACCTTC. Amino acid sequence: CASSIGQGNGYTF.

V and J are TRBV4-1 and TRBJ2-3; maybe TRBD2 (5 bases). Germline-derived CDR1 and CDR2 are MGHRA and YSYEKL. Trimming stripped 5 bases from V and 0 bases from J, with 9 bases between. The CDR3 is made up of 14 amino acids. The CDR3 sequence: CASSASLSTDTQYF. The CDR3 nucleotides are TGCGCCAGCAGCGCTAGCCTTAGCACAGATACGCAGTATTTT.

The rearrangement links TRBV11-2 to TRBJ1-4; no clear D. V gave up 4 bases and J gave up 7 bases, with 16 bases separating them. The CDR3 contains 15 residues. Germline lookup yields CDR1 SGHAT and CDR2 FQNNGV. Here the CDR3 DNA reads TGTGCCAGCAGCTCCGGACCGTCAAATCTTGAAAAACTGTTTTTT. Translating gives CASSSGPSNLEKLFF. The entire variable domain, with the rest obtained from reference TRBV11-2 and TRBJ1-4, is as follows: EAGVAQSPRYKIIEKRQSVAFWCNPISGHATLYWYQQILGQGPKLLIQFQNNGVVDDSQLPKDRFSAERLKGVDSTLKIQPAKLEDSAVYLCASSSGPSNLEKLFFGSGTQLSVL.

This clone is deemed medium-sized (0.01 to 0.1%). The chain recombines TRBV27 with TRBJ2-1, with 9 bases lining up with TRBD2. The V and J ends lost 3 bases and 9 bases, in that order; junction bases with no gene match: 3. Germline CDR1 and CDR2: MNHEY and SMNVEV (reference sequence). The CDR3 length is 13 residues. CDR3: CASSFTLAGEQFF. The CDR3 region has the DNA TGTGCCAGCAGTTTTACACTAGCGGGTGAGCAGTTCTTC.

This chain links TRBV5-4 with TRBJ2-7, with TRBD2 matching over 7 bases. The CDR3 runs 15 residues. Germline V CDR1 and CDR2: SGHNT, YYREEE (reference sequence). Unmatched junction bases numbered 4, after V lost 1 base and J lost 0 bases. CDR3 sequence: CASSLSGALSYEQYF. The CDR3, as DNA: TGTGCCAGCAGCTTGAGCGGGGCCCTCTCCTACGAGCAGTACTTC.

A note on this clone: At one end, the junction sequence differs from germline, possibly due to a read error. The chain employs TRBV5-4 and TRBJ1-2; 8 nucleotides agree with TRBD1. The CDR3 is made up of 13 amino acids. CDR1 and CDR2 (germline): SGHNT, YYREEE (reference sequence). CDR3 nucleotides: TGTGCCAGCAGATTGGCAGGGGGCCTTGGCTACACCTTC. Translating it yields CASRLAGGLGYTF.